This T cell receptor (beta chain) derives from a study of T cell repertoires in ileal Crohn's disease. Study in general: Biopsies of the neoterminal ileum at postoperative colonoscopy form M6 samples. Findings and limits, study-wide: Sorted CD8 T cells held more high-frequency clones than CD4. Endoscopic recurrence occurred in every patient whose clonality exceeded 26.8%. Compared with non-smokers, active smokers at surgery showed more clonal expansions.

Details on this clone: Its antigen is still unknown.

Trimming removed 5 bases from V and 1 base from J, with 10 bases in between. Germline V gives CDR1 SGHRS, CDR2 YFSETQ. This CDR3 spans 14 amino acids. Sequencing used immunoSEQ multiplex PCR; TCRdb keeps in-frame clones, though not all of them. The sample shows 15,000 to 20,000 clones, 65% to 80% of them seen only once. Time point of the sample: neoterminal ileum biopsy at postoperative endoscopy, about 6 months after surgery. This clonotype was sampled from an adult with Crohn's disease. The chain employs TRBV5-1 and TRBJ2-1, with D possibly being TRBD2 (6 bases). The sequenced material came from ileal tissue. CDR3 sequence (DNA): TGCGCCAGCAGATCGCGGGAATCCTACAATGAGCAGTTCTTC. Translating it yields CASRSRESYNEQFF. The whole variable domain, remainder taken from reference TRBV5-1 and TRBJ2-1, is KAGVTQTPRYLIKTRGQQVTLSCSPISGHRSVSWYQQTPGQGLQFLFEYFSETQRNKGNFPGRFSGRQFSNSRSEMNVSTLELGDSALYLCASRSRESYNEQFFGPGTRLTVL.